This record looks at one T cell receptor (beta chain) sequence and its context. Profiled with immunoSEQ multiplex PCR; TCRdb holds only in-frame clones, not every one. The sample contains more than 300,000 clones, around 83% of which appear only once. The treatment was: around 19 received Ad26.COV2.S at low or high dose, single or two shots; a few received placebo; per-sample allocation not given. Sampling was done on day 63 after the first vaccine or placebo injection. In germline, CDR1 is SGHNT, CDR2 YYREEE (reference sequence). The CDR3 consists of 15 residues. After removal of 2 bases from V and 5 bases from J, the junction contained 5 bases not matched to a gene. The entry originates in a study of Ad26.COV2.S vaccination and SARS-CoV-2 variants.

Sequenced here: peripheral blood, sampled in a trial of Ad26.COV2.S vaccine versus placebo. This sequence originates from a person between 18 and 59 years old who received the Ad26.COV2.S COVID-19 vaccine or a placebo. The J gene is TRBJ1-4, the V gene TRBV5-4; 8 bases line up with TRBD1. In DNA, the CDR3 is TGTGCCAGCAGCTTTACAGGGGGAGGAAATGAAAAACTGTTTTTT. Translated, it gives CASSFTGGGNEKLFF.